The 18 T cell receptor beta chains below come from one sample, sequenced in a study of T cells after yellow fever vaccination. TCRdb independently ran MiXCR on the 5' RACE reads; one entry per CDR3 protein. In the table there are under 300,000 distinct CDR3 sequences, about an eighth of which are singletons. The sequences come from CD4+ T cells sorted from PBMCs, collected 45 days after the yellow fever booster vaccination. Source of these receptors: a man aged 25-40 years who received the YFV17D yellow fever vaccine.

This clonotype was seen only a few times. The chain combines TRBV7-9 with TRBJ1-6, with D possibly being TRBD1 (6 bases). The ends were cut back, 7 bases at V and 7 bases at J, with 8 bases in the middle. There are 12 residues in the CDR3. CDR1 is SEHNR, CDR2 FQNEAQ, per germline (reference sequence). In nucleotides, the CDR3 is TGTGCCAGCAAGGGGGGGAATTCACCCCTCCACTTT. This encodes CASKGGNSPLHF.

The table lists this clonotype with a few counts. The gene calls are TRBV6-1 and TRBJ1-4, with D perhaps matching TRBD1 (6 bases). The CDR3 is 14 residues long. V gave up 2 bases and J gave up 8 bases, with 12 bases separating them. The germline CDR1 and CDR2 sequences are MNHNS and SASEGT. The CDR3 DNA follows: TGTGCCAGCAGTGAAAGGGGGGCACTCGAAAAACTGTTTTTT. It encodes CASSERGALEKLFF.

This clonotype has only a few counts. The chain recombines TRBV5-1 with TRBJ2-1; 9 nucleotides match TRBD1. The germline V gene encodes CDR1 SGHRS and CDR2 YFSETQ. The V and J ends lost 2 bases and 9 bases, in that order; junction bases with no gene match: 9. There are 15 residues in the CDR3. Written as DNA, the CDR3 is TGCGCCAGCAGCTTCGGGGACAGGGACTTTGGTGAGCAGTTCTTC. Translated, it gives CASSFGDRDFGEQFF.

The V and J genes are TRBV29-1 and TRBJ1-2, with unresolved D. Germline V gives CDR1 SQVTM, CDR2 ANQGSEA. The V end lost 3 bases, the J end lost 7 bases, and 6 bases lay between the germline ends. The length of the CDR3 is 10 residues. The CDR3 coding sequence is TGCAGCGTTGACCGGGGTGGCTACACCTTC. The encoded protein is CSVDRGGYTF.

The sample holds a few counts of this clonotype. This chain uses TRBV20-1 with TRBJ2-1, with D tentatively TRBD2 (6 bases). V was pared by 2 bases and J by 4 bases, with 12 bases between. This CDR3 comprises 14 residues. Germline CDR1 and CDR2: DFQATT and SNEGSKA (reference sequence). In nucleotides, the CDR3 is TGCAGTGCTAGAATACCGGGACTTTACAATGAGCAGTTCTTC. Its protein product is CSARIPGLYNEQFF.

This clonotype was seen many times. This sequence joins TRBV29-1 and TRBJ2-5; D gene unclear. V dropped 4 bases and J dropped 0 bases, with 3 bases sitting between them. Germline lookup yields CDR1 SQVTM and CDR2 ANQGSEA. The CDR3 totals 11 residues. The CDR3 nucleotides are TGCAGCGTTGCTTACCAAGAGACCCAGTACTTC. This codes for CSVAYQETQYF.

V usage is TRBV27 and J usage is TRBJ2-2, with a possible D match to TRBD2 (6 bases). The V and J ends lost 3 bases and 8 bases respectively, with 16 bases between them. Germline CDR1 MNHEY, CDR2 SMNVEV (reference sequence). The CDR3 totals 15 residues. Here the CDR3 DNA reads TGTGCCAGCAGTTTGGACTCCTCGGGGGAGGGGGAGCTGTTTTTT. Translation: CASSLDSSGEGELFF.

This clonotype was detected only a few times. The CDR3 DNA reads as TGTGCCAGCAGCATGTCCTCGGGACAGTCAAGGGGAGAGACCCAGTACTTC. The encoded protein is CASSMSSGQSRGETQYF. The rearrangement links TRBV9 to TRBJ2-5, with 7 bases matching TRBD1. Looked up from germline, CDR1 is SGDLS and CDR2 is YYNGEE. CDR3 length equals 17 residues. V trimming: 4 bases; J trimming: 4 bases; junction bases outside the gene matches: 16.

The V and J genes are TRBV2 and TRBJ1-5; perhaps TRBD1 as D (6 bases). Trimming cost V 6 bases and J 3 bases, with 12 bases left between them. The CDR3 is made up of 14 amino acids. Germline lookup yields CDR1 SNHLY and CDR2 FYNNEI. The CDR3 nucleotides are TGTGCCAGCAGGTATACAGGGATCAATCAGCCCCAGCATTTT. It codes for CASRYTGINQPQHF.

This clonotype has just a few counts. The rearrangement joins TRBV9 to TRBJ2-1, with D possibly TRBD2 on 6 matching bases. Germline V gene data show CDR1 as SGDLS and CDR2 as YYNGEE. Deletions cut 10 bases from V and 9 bases from J, with 11 bases between. This CDR3 contains 10 residues. The CDR3 nucleotides are TGTGCCTCGGGAGAGGGTGAGCAGTTCTTC. It specifies CASGEGEQFF.

The table lists this clonotype with a few counts. This sequence joins TRBV5-1 and TRBJ1-1, with a tentative D call TRBD1 (5 bases). CDR1 and CDR2 from the germline V gene are SGHRS and YFSETQ. The CDR3 totals 15 residues. Trimming took off 1 base at V and 1 base at J, with 11 bases between the two ends. CDR3 DNA sequence: TGCGCCAGCAGCTTGAAAGGGGCGGAGAACACTGAAGCTTTCTTT. Amino acid sequence: CASSLKGAENTEAFF.

This clonotype appeared a few times. The chain combines TRBV7-2 with TRBJ2-5; tentative D call: TRBD2 (7 bases). The CDR3 totals 16 residues. Germline CDR1 reads SGHTA; CDR2 reads FQGNSA. V lost 1 base and J lost 4, with 16 bases in between. The CDR3 DNA is TGTGCCAGCAGCTTAGTGGGGGGGGCTAGCGGAGAGACCCAGTACTTC. Translation gives CASSLVGGASGETQYF.

This clonotype was counted only a few times. This chain links TRBV5-1 with TRBJ2-7; D is uncertain. The CDR3 is 14 amino acids. The V gene lost 4 bases and the J gene lost 0 bases, with 11 bases spanning the gap. Germline lookup yields CDR1 SGHRS and CDR2 YFSETQ. DNA of the CDR3: TGCGCCAGCAGCCCCCTAGTCAGCTCCTACGAGCAGTACTTC. Translating it yields CASSPLVSSYEQYF. Variable domain in full (rest from reference TRBV5-1 and TRBJ2-7): KAGVTQTPRYLIKTRGQQVTLSCSPISGHRSVSWYQQTPGQGLQFLFEYFSETQRNKGNFPGRFSGRQFSNSRSEMNVSTLELGDSALYLCASSPLVSSYEQYFGPGTRLTVT.

In its sample, this clonotype was seen a few times. The chain employs TRBV5-1 and TRBJ2-1; 7 positions match TRBD1. From germline, CDR1 is SGHRS and CDR2 YFSETQ. Trimming at V came to 3 bases and at J to 5 bases, leaving 8 bases not matched to a gene. This CDR3 spans 15 amino acids. CDR3 sequence reads: CASSSGTVRNNEQFF. DNA for the CDR3: TGCGCCAGCAGCTCCGGGACAGTCCGAAACAATGAGCAGTTCTTC.

This clonotype has more than one count but fewer than ten. The V call is TRBV20-1, the J call TRBJ2-3; 15 bases are a match to TRBD2. The germline V gene has CDR1 DFQATT and CDR2 SNEGSKA (reference sequence). Losses at the gene ends were 1 base for V and 4 bases for J; bases not matched to a gene: 6. The CDR3 totals 17 residues. As DNA, the CDR3 is TGCAGTGCTAGAGGGCCGGGACTAGCGGGGGGATCAGATACGCAGTATTTT. Its translation is CSARGPGLAGGSDTQYF.

V is TRBV20-1 and J is TRBJ1-4; TRBD1 agrees at 7 bases. The CDR3 sequence is 13 residues long. Germline V gene data show CDR1 as DFQATT and CDR2 as SNEGSKA (reference sequence). V was clipped by 0 bases and J by 8 bases; unmatched bases: 3. CDR3 region: CSARDRGEEKLFF. The CDR3 DNA reads TGCAGTGCTAGAGACAGGGGGGAAGAAAAACTGTTTTTT.

This rearrangement joins TRBV25-1 to TRBJ2-1; 7 bases line up with TRBD2. Losses at the gene ends were 1 base for V and 7 bases for J; bases not matched to a gene: 7. This CDR3 is built from 15 residues. Germline V gene data show CDR1 as MGHDK and CDR2 as SYGVNS. This CDR3 is CASSESARERNEQFF. The CDR3 nucleotides read TGTGCCAGCAGTGAATCGGCGCGGGAGCGTAATGAGCAGTTCTTC.

J is TRBJ2-4 and V is TRBV12-3 or TRBV12-4; 9 bases fit TRBD1. V lost 5 bases to trimming and J lost 4 bases; unmatched junction nucleotides: 3. CDR3 length equals 14 residues. Here the CDR3 reads CASSQGTGKNIQYF. The CDR3 nucleotides are TGTGCCAGCAGTCAGGGGACAGGGAAAAACATTCAGTACTTC.